This T cell receptor beta chain was recovered during a study of shared T cell receptors in the human thymus. The repertoire was sequenced with immunoSEQ multiplex PCR; TCRdb's copy has only in-frame clones and lacks some. This sample has about 660,000 clones, with around 87% found just once. V was pared by 2 bases and J by 6 bases, with 20 bases between. The CDR3 sequence is 16 residues long. Germline V gene data show CDR1 as SGHDT and CDR2 as YYEEEE. The same data also contributed to another study, on human thymus T cells. Turning to that study: Thymic and blood repertoires showed apparently biased V and J gene usage.

Sample: thymocytes. The chain recombines TRBV5-6 with TRBJ1-1; D unresolved. The sequence was collected from a boy under two years old with a congenital heart defect. This CDR3 is CASSFTGRLRYSEAFF. The CDR3 DNA reads as TGTGCCAGCAGCTTCACGGGGAGATTGAGGTATTCTGAAGCTTTCTTT.